Listed here are 11 T cell receptor beta chains from one sample, sequenced in a study of response to subunit inactivated influenza vaccine. Via MiXCR, TCRdb re-called the RT-PCR reads, giving one row per CDR3 protein. Here the sample spans around 520,000 distinct CDR3 sequences, about 10% being singletons. This specimen consisted of PBMCs from blood, obtained on the day of vaccination. Source of these receptors: a man in his fifties or sixties who received an inactivated influenza vaccine.

The CDR3 bases are TGTGCCAGCAGCCAGGGCTGGGACAGGGAGGAATATTTT. Residues: CASSQGWDREEYF. This sequence joins TRBV7-2 and TRBJ2-3; 9 nucleotides align to TRBD1. The CDR3 contains 13 residues. V dropped 5 bases and J dropped 15; count of bases not matched to a gene: 12. Germline CDR1 is SGHTA and CDR2 is FQGNSA.

The CDR3, as DNA: TGTGCCAGCAGCGTAGGAGCGGGGCAGCCTGCCTACGAGCAGTACTTC. It codes for CASSVGAGQPAYEQYF. This chain joins TRBV9 and TRBJ2-7; 7 nucleotides agree with TRBD2. The J segment lost 2 bases and the V segment lost 0 bases, leaving 8 bases of the junction unmatched. CDR1 is SGDLS, CDR2 YYNGEE, per germline. CDR3 size: 16 residues.

The V call is TRBV6-1, the J call TRBJ2-5; 10 nucleotides align to TRBD1. Germline trimming cut 1 base from V and 5 bases from J; bases unmatched to any gene: 4. Germline loops: CDR1 MNHNS, CDR2 SASEGT. The CDR3 runs to 15 residues. For the CDR3, the DNA is TGTGCCAGCAGTGAAGGACAGGGGGCGGCGGAGACCCAGTACTTC. It specifies CASSEGQGAAETQYF.

The rearrangement links TRBV12-3 or TRBV12-4 to TRBJ2-3, with 7 nucleotides matching TRBD2. With 7 bases clipped from V and 2 bases from J, the junction kept 6 bases outside the gene matches. The CDR3 is made up of 14 amino acids. The DNA for the CDR3 is TGTGCCAGCACCCTGGGGGGGATCACAGATACGCAGTATTTT. Residues: CASTLGGITDTQYF.

The genes are TRBV30 and TRBJ2-3; TRBD1 aligns across 8 bases. After removal of 3 bases from V and 4 bases from J, the junction contained 6 bases not matched to a gene. Germline CDR1 GTSNPN, CDR2 SVGIG (reference sequence). The CDR3 runs to 14 residues. The CDR3 region is CAWRRTGSPDTQYF. The CDR3 bases are TGTGCCTGGAGGAGGACAGGGAGCCCAGATACGCAGTATTTT.

This clonotype was seen a few times. The chain joins TRBV5-1 to TRBJ2-7; possible D gene TRBD1, 6 bases. Trimming cost V 3 bases and J 4 bases, with 14 bases left between them. The CDR3 has 14 amino acids. Germline CDR1 is SGHRS and CDR2 is YFSETQ. CDR3 nucleotides: TGCGCCAGCAGCTCCGGGACAACTAATTACGAGCAGTACTTC. Protein sequence: CASSSGTTNYEQYF.

This clonotype was seen more than once but under ten times. J is TRBJ1-1 and V is TRBV6-1; the D is unclear. Germline CDR1 is MNHNS and CDR2 is SASEGT. This CDR3 contains 13 residues. The V end was cut by 8 bases, the J end by 3 bases, with 13 bases between. CDR3 nucleotide sequence: TGTGCCAGCCGCAAGGTACGGTACACTGAAGCTTTCTTT. Encoded protein: CASRKVRYTEAFF.

The V and J genes are TRBV28 and TRBJ2-1, with D uncertain. CDR3 size: 19 residues. The germline CDR1 and CDR2 sequences are MDHEN and SYDVKM. Trimming took off 5 bases at V and 0 bases at J, with 23 bases between the two ends. CDR3 DNA: TGTGCCAGCAGTCTATCCCCTGGGCCTGCGACCATCTCCTACAATGAGCAGTTCTTC. This sequence encodes CASSLSPGPATISYNEQFF.

This clonotype appeared a few times. The chain combines TRBV27 with TRBJ1-4, with a tentative D call TRBD1 (5 bases). In germline, CDR1 is MNHEY, CDR2 SMNVEV (reference sequence). The germline V and J ends were trimmed by 2 bases and 8 bases, with 15 bases remaining between them. The CDR3 covers 15 residues. The chain's CDR3 is CASSLREGRFEKLFF. For the CDR3, the DNA is TGTGCCAGCAGTTTACGGGAGGGGAGGTTCGAAAAACTGTTTTTT.

This clonotype was detected only a few times. The chain combines TRBV2 with TRBJ2-7; D gene unclear. There are 14 residues in the CDR3. The V and J ends lost 3 bases and 3 bases respectively, with 12 bases between them. Germline CDR1 is SNHLY and CDR2 is FYNNEI. The CDR3 nucleotides read TGTGCCAGCAGTGATGTAGTTGGCAGCTACGAGCAGTACTTC. This codes for CASSDVVGSYEQYF.

Only a few counts were recorded for this clonotype. This chain joins TRBV10-3 and TRBJ2-7; 9 bases agree with TRBD1. Germline V gives CDR1 ENHRY, CDR2 SYGVKD. V was pared by 4 bases and J by 1 base, with 5 bases of the junction left unmatched. The CDR3 sequence is 15 residues long. The CDR3 region has the DNA TGTGCCATCAGTGCAACCGGGACAGGGTCCTACGAGCAGTACTTC. Protein: CAISATGTGSYEQYF.